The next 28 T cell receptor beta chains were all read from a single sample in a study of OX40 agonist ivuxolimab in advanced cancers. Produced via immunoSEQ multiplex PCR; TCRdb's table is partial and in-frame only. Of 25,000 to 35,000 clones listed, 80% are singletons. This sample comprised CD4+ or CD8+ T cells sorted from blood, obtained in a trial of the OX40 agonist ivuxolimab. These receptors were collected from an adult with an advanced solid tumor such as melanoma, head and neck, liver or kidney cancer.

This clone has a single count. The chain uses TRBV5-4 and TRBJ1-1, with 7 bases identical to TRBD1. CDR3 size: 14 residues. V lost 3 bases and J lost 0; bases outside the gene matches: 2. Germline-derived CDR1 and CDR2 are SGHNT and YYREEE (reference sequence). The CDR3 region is CASSSGQVNTEAFF. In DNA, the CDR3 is TGTGCCAGCAGCTCAGGACAGGTGAACACTGAAGCTTTCTTT.

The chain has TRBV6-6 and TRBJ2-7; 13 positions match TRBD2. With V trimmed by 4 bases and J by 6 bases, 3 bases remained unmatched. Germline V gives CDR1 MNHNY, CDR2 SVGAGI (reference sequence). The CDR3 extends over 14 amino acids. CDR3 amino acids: CASSLGLAGTEQYF. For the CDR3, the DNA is TGTGCCAGCAGTTTGGGACTAGCGGGGACCGAGCAGTACTTC.

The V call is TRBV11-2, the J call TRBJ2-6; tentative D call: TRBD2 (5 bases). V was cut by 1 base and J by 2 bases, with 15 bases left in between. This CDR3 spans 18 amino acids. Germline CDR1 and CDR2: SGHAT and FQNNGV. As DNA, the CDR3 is TGTGCCAGCAGCTTAGGTGAGGGCACAGTAGCTGGGGCCAACGTCCTGACTTTC. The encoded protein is CASSLGEGTVAGANVLTF.

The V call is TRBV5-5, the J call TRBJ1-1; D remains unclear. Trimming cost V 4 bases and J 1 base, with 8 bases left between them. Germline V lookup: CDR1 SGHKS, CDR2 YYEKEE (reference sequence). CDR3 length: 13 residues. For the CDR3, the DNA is TGTGCCAGCAGCGGCGACACGAACACTGAAGCTTTCTTT. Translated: CASSGDTNTEAFF.

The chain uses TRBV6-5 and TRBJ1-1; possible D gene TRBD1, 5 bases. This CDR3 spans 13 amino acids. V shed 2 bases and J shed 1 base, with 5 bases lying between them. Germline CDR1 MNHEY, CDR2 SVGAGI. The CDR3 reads CASSYGGNTEAFF. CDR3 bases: TGTGCCAGCAGTTACGGGGGGAACACTGAAGCTTTCTTT.

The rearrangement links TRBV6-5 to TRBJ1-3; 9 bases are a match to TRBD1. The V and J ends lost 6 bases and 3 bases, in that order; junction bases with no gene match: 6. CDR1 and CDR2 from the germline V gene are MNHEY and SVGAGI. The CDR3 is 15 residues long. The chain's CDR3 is CASSPGQGGGNTIYF. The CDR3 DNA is TGTGCCAGCAGCCCGGGACAGGGCGGTGGAAACACCATATATTTT.

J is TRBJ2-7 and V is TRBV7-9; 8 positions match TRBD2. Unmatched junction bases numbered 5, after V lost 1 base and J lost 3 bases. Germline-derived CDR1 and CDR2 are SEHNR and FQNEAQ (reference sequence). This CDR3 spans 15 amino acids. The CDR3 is CASSLGAGGLYEQYF. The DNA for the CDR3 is TGTGCCAGCAGCTTAGGGGCGGGGGGCCTCTACGAGCAGTACTTC.

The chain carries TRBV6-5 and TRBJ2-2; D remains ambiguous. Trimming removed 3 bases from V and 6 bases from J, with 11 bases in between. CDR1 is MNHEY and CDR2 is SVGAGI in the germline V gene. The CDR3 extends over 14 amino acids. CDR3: CASSYQVRAGELFF. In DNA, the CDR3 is TGTGCCAGCAGTTATCAAGTGCGTGCCGGGGAGCTGTTTTTT.

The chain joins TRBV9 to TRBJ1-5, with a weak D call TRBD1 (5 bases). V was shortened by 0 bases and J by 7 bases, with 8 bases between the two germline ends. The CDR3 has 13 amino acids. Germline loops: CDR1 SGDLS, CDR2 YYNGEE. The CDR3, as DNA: TGTGCCAGCAGCGTAGGCGAGGGGCAGCCCCAGCATTTT. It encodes CASSVGEGQPQHF.

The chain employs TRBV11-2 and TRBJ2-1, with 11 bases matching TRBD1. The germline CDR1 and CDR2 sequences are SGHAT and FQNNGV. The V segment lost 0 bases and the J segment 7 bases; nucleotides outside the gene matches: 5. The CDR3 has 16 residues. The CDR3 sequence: CASSLEWTGGSNEQFF. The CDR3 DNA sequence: TGTGCCAGCAGCTTAGAGTGGACAGGGGGCTCGAATGAGCAGTTCTTC.

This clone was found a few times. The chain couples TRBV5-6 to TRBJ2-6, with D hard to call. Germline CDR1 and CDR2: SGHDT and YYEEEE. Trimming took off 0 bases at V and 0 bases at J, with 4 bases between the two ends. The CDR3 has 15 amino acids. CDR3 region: CASSLEDSGANVLTF. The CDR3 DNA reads TGTGCCAGCAGCTTGGAGGACTCTGGGGCCAACGTCCTGACTTTC.

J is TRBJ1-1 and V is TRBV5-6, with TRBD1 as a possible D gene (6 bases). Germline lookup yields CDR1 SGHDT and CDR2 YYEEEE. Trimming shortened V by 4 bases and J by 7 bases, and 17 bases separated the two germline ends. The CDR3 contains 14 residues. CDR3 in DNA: TGTGCCAGCAGCCTGGGACAATCGAGGAATGAAGCTTTCTTT. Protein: CASSLGQSRNEAFF.

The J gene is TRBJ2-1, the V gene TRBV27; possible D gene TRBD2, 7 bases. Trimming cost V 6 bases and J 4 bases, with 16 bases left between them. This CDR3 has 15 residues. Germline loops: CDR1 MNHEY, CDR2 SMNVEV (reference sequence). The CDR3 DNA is TGTGCCAGCAGGGGAGGGGCAGGGGTATACAATGAGCAGTTCTTC. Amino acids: CASRGGAGVYNEQFF.

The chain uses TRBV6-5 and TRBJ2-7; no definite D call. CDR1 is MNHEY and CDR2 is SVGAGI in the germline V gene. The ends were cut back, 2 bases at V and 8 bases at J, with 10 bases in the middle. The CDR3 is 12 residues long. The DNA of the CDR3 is TGTGCCAGCAGTTACGAACCTAAGCAGCAGTACTTC. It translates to CASSYEPKQQYF.

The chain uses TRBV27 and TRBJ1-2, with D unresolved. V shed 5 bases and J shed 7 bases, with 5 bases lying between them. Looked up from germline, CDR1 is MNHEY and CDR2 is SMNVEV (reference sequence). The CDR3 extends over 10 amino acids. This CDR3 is CASSSPGYTF. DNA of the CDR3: TGTGCCAGCAGTAGCCCTGGCTACACCTTC.

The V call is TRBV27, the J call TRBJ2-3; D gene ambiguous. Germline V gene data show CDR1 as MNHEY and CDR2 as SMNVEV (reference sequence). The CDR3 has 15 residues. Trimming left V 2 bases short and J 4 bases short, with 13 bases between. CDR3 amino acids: CASSLRALLADTQYF. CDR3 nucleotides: TGTGCCAGCAGTTTAAGAGCTCTCCTAGCAGATACGCAGTATTTT.

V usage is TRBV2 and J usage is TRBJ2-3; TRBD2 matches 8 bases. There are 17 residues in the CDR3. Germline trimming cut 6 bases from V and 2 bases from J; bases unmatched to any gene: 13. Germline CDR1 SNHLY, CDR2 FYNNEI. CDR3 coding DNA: TGTGCCAGCAGCCTAATGCCAACTAGCGGACTCACAGATACGCAGTATTTT. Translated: CASSLMPTSGLTDTQYF.

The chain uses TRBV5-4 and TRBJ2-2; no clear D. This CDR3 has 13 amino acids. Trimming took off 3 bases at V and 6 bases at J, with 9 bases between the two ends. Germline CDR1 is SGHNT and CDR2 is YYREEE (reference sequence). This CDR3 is CASSSRPSGELFF. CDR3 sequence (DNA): TGTGCCAGCAGCTCGAGGCCGTCCGGGGAGCTGTTTTTT.

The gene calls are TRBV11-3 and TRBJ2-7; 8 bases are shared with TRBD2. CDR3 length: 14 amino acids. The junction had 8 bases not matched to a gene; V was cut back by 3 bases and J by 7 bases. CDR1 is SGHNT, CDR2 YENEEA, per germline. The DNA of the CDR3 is TGTGCCAGCAGCTTCAGCGGGGGCTCGGGGGAGCAGTACTTC. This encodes CASSFSGGSGEQYF.

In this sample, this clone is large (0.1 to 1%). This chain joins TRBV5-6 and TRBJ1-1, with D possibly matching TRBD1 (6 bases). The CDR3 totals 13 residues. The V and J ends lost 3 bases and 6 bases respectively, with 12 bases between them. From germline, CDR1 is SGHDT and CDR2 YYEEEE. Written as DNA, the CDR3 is TGTGCCAGCAGCTACGGGGGGCAGGCTGAAGCTTTCTTT. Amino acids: CASSYGGQAEAFF.

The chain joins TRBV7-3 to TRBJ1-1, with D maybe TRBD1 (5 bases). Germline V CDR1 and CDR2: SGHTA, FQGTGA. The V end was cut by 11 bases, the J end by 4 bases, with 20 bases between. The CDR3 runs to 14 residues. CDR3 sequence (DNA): TGTGCCGGCGGCTCTGGCCTCGGGGGCACTGAAGCTTTCTTT. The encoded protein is CAGGSGLGGTEAFF.

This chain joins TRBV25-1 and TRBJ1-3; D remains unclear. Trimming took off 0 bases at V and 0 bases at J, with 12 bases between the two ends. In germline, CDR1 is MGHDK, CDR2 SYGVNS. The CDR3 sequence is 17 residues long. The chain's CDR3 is CASSEYPGGSSGNTIYF. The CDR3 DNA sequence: TGTGCCAGCAGTGAATATCCTGGCGGTAGCTCTGGAAACACCATATATTTT.

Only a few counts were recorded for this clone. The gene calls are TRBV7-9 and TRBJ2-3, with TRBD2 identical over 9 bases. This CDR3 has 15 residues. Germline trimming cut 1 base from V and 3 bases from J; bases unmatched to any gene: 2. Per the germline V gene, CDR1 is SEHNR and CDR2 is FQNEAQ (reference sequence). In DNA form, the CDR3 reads TGTGCCAGCAGCTTAGTTAGCGGGGGAACAGATACGCAGTATTTT. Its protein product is CASSLVSGGTDTQYF.

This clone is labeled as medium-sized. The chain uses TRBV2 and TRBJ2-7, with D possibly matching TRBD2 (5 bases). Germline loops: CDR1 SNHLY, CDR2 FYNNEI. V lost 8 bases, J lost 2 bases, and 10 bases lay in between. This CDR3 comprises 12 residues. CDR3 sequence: CASAGSTYEQYF. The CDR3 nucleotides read TGTGCCAGCGCGGGTAGCACCTACGAGCAGTACTTC. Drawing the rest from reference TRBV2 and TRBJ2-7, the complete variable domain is EPEVTQTPSHQVTQMGQEVILRCVPISNHLYFYWYRQILGQKVEFLVSFYNNEISEKSEIFDDQFSVERPDGSNFTLKIRSTKLEDSAMYFCASAGSTYEQYFGPGTRLTVT.

The CDR3 loop reads CASNPDREDHGTQYF. The CDR3 coding sequence is TGTGCCAGCAACCCGGACAGGGAAGATCATGGTACGCAGTATTTT. The chain uses TRBV5-6 and TRBJ2-3, with 8 bases identical to TRBD1. Germline lookup yields CDR1 SGHDT and CDR2 YYEEEE. V lost 6 bases to trimming and J lost 8 bases; unmatched junction nucleotides: 14. CDR3 length equals 15 residues.

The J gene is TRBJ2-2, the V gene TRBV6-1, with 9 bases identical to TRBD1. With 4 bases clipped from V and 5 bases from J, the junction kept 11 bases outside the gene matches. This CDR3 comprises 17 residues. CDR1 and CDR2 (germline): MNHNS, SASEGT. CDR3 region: CASSAPGGQGYTGELFF. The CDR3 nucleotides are TGTGCCAGCAGTGCCCCAGGAGGACAGGGGTATACCGGGGAGCTGTTTTTT.

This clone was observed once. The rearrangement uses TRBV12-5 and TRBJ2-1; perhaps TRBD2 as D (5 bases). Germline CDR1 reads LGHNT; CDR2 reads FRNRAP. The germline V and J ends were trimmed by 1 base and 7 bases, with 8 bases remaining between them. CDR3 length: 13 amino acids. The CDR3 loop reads CASGLESGNEQFF. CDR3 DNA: TGTGCTAGTGGTTTGGAATCGGGGAATGAGCAGTTCTTC.

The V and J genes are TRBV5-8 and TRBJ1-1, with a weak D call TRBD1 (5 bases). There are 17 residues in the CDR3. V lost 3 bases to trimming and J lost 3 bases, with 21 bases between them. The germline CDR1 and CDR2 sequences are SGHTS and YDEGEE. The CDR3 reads CASSSPGSGGRYTEAFF. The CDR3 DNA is TGTGCCAGCAGCTCCCCTGGTTCCGGGGGACGGTACACTGAAGCTTTCTTT.